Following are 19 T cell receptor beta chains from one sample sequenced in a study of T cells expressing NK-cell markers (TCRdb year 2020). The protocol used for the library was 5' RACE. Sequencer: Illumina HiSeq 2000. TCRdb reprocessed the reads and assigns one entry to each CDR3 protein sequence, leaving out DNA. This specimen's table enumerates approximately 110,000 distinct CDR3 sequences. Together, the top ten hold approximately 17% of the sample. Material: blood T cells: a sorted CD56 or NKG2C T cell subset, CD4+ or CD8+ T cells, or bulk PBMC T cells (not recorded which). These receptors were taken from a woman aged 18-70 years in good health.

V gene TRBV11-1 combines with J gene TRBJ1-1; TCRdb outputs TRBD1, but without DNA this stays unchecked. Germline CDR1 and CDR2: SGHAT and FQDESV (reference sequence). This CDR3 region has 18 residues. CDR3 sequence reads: CASSASGTGVIGYTEAFF.

CDR3 protein: CASSYSEASTDTQYF. J is TRBJ2-3 and V is TRBV6-5. The CDR3 length is 15 residues. Germline assignment: CDR1 MNHEY and CDR2 SVGAGI.

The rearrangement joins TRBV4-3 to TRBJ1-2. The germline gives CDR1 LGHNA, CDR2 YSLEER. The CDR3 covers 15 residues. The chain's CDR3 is CASSQEMSTNYGYTF.

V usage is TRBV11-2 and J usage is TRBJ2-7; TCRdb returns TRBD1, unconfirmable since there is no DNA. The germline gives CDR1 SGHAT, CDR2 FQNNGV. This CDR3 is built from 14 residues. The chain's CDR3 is CASSLGPTTYEQYF.

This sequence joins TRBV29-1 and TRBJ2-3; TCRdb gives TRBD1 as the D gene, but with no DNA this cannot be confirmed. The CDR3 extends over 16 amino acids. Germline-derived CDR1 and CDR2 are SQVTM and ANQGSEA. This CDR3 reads CSVHPLTGSGTDTQYF.

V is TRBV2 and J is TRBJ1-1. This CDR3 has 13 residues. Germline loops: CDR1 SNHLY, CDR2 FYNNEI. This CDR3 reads CASSDGINTEAFF.

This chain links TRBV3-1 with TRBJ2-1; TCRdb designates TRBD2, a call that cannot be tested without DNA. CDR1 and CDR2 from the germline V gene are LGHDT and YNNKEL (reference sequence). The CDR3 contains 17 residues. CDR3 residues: CASSPLPASGSYNEQFF.

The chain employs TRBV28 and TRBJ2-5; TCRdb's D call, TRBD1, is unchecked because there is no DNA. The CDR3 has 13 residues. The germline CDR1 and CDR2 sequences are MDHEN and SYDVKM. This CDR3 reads CASNPGVQETQYF.

CDR3 sequence: CSVAGAYNEQFF. The chain has TRBV29-1 and TRBJ2-1. This CDR3 spans 12 amino acids. CDR1 SQVTM and CDR2 ANQGSEA come from the germline V gene.

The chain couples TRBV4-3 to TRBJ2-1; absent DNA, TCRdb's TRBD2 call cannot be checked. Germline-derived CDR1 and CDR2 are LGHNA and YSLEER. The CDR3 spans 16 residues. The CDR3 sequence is CASSQDSGGVGNEQFF.

This chain's CDR3 is CSAATSGATGELFF. The rearrangement joins TRBV20-1 to TRBJ2-2; no DNA is available, so the TRBD2 call from TCRdb remains unchecked. The CDR3 has 14 residues. In germline, CDR1 is DFQATT, CDR2 SNEGSKA (reference sequence).

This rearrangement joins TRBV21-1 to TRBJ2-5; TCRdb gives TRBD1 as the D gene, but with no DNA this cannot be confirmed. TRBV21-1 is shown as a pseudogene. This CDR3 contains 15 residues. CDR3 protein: CASSKAGRGGETQYF.

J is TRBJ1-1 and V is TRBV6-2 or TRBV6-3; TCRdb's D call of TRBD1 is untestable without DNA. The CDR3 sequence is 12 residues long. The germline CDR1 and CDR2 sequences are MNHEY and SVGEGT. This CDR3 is CASTDRQGRAFF.

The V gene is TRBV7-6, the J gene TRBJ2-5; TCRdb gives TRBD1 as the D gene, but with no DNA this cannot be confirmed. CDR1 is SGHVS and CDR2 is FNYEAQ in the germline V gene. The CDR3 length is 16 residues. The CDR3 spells CASSPERGFLGETQYF.

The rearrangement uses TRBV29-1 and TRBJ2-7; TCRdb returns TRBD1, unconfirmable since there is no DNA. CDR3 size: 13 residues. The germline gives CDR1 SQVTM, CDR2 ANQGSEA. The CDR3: CSPGPRGSYEQYF.

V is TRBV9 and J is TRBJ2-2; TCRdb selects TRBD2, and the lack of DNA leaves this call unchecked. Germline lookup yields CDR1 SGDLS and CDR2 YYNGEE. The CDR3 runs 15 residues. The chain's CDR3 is CASSVTRDYTGELFF.

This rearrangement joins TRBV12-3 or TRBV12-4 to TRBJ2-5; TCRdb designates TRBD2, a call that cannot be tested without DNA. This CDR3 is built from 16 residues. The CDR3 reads CASSSPGTFIKETQYF.

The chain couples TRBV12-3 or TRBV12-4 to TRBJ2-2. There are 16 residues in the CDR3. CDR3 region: CASSFADTAFGGELFF.

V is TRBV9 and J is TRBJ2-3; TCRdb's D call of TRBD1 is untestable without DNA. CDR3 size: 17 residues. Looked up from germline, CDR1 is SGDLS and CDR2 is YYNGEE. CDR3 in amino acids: CASSAGGGQGLPDTQYF.